These T cell receptor beta chains were read from a single sample in a study of human T cells and chemical hapten exposure. Via MiXCR, TCRdb re-called the RACE reads, giving one row per CDR3 protein. The sample records some 96,000 distinct CDR3 sequences, 25% to 30% being singletons. This material consisted of whole blood, taken in connection with sensitization to the hapten diphenylcyclopropenone (DPC). All receptors derive from a man aged 35-49 years with alopecia areata. Some clones in this sample may be carry-over from other donors' samples. CDR3s include the opening cysteine and the closing phenylalanine or tryptophan. D genes are given only for firm matches. Clone size is not always given. Where it is, it says once, few, many or a class for expanded clones.

v_gene	abundance	d_gene	j_gene	CDR3aa	CDR3nt
TRBV5-1	.	.	TRBJ1-5	CASSLVPGVNQPQHF	TGCGCCAGCAGCTTGGTGCCAGGGGTCAATCAGCCCCAGCATTTT
TRBV2	.	.	TRBJ2-3	CASGRRASTDTQYF	TGTGCCAGCGGACGCAGAGCTAGCACAGATACGCAGTATTTT
TRBV5-1	few	.	TRBJ2-5	CASSGSGPVVGETQYF	TGCGCCAGCAGCGGGTCGGGACCTGTCGTCGGAGAGACCCAGTACTTC
TRBV12-3/TRBV12-4	.	.	TRBJ1-1	CASRQIDRLNTEAFF	TGTGCCAGCAGACAAATCGACAGGCTGAACACTGAAGCTTTCTTT
TRBV2	.	TRBD2	TRBJ2-1	CASSGGASGNDEQFF	TGTGCCAGCAGTGGCGGGGCTAGCGGGAACGATGAGCAGTTCTTC
TRBV4-2	.	TRBD2	TRBJ2-1	CASSGLAGGRDEQFF	TGTGCCAGCAGTGGACTAGCGGGAGGCCGAGATGAGCAGTTCTTC
TRBV20-1	few	TRBD1	TRBJ1-2	CSAPDRATDYGYTF	TGCAGTGCTCCCGACAGGGCGACGGACTATGGCTACACCTTC
TRBV28	.	TRBD1	TRBJ2-7	CASNPLTGINPTYEQYF	TGTGCCAGCAACCCCCTGACAGGGATCAACCCCACTTACGAGCAGTACTTC
TRBV10-3	few	TRBD2	TRBJ2-3	CAISEYRELAGADTQYF	TGTGCCATCAGTGAGTACCGCGAACTAGCGGGAGCAGATACGCAGTATTTT
TRBV20-1	few	.	TRBJ2-1	CSARDRVRGTTYNEQFF	TGCAGTGCTAGAGATCGGGTAAGGGGGACAACCTACAATGAGCAGTTCTTC
TRBV27	few	.	TRBJ2-2	CASSNRQVSGELFF	TGTGCCAGCAGTAATCGACAGGTCTCCGGGGAGCTGTTTTTT
TRBV5-1	few	.	TRBJ2-5	CASNDLDRNQETQYF	TGCGCCAGCAACGACCTTGACAGAAACCAAGAGACCCAGTACTTC
TRBV14	once	TRBD1	TRBJ2-3	CASSRGTGTGTDTQYF	TGTGCCAGCAGCCGCGGGACAGGGACGGGGACAGATACGCAGTATTTT
TRBV20-1	.	TRBD1	TRBJ2-3	CSAPGTGNGDTQYF	TGCAGTGCTCCCGGGACAGGGAACGGGGATACGCAGTATTTT
TRBV3-1	few	.	TRBJ2-1	CASSQGTWKFF	TGTGCCAGCAGCCAAGGGACTTGGAAGTTCTTC
TRBV10-3	.	.	TRBJ2-3	CAISDLSDTQYF	TGTGCCATCAGTGATCTTTCAGATACGCAGTATTTT
TRBV3-1	few	TRBD1	TRBJ2-7	CASSLRQGHEQYF	TGTGCCAGCAGCCTACGACAGGGCCACGAGCAGTACTTC
TRBV7-2	.	TRBD1	TRBJ1-1	CASSLNRGNTEAFF	TGTGCCAGCAGCTTAAACAGGGGGAACACTGAAGCTTTCTTT
TRBV20-1	few	TRBD2	TRBJ2-7	CSARDLSGRIPYEQYF	TGCAGTGCTAGAGATCTAAGCGGGAGGATCCCCTACGAGCAGTACTTC
TRBV7-2	few	.	TRBJ1-1	CASSLDSGTEAFF	TGTGCCAGCAGCTTGGACAGTGGGACTGAAGCTTTCTTT
TRBV6-2/TRBV6-3	.	.	TRBJ2-1	CASSSWRPSSYNEQFF	TGTGCCAGCAGTTCGTGGCGGCCGAGCTCCTACAATGAGCAGTTCTTC
TRBV12-3/TRBV12-4	.	TRBD2	TRBJ2-7	CASSLRSGRVAYEQYF	TGTGCCAGCAGTCTCCGTAGCGGGAGAGTCGCCTACGAGCAGTACTTC
TRBV11-2	few	.	TRBJ2-1	CASSVGLAYNEQFF	TGTGCCAGCAGCGTGGGACTGGCCTACAATGAGCAGTTCTTC
TRBV29-1	.	TRBD2	TRBJ2-1	CSVEGTSGNNEQFF	TGCAGCGTTGAGGGGACTAGCGGAAACAATGAGCAGTTCTTC
TRBV18	.	.	TRBJ2-4	CASSQTVDLAKNIQYF	TGTGCCAGCTCACAGACAGTCGACTTAGCCAAAAACATTCAGTACTTC
TRBV20-1	.	TRBD1	TRBJ2-7	CSATLDRGLPHEQYF	TGCAGTGCTACCCTCGACAGGGGGCTTCCCCACGAGCAGTACTTC
TRBV21-1	.	.	TRBJ1-1	CASSKEGTGGYTEAFF	TGTGCCAGCAGCAAAGAAGGGACAGGGGGTTATACTGAAGCTTTCTTT
TRBV4-2	.	.	TRBJ2-3	CASSQENRAGVERHTQYF	TGTGCCAGCAGCCAAGAGAACAGGGCCGGGGTAGAGCGACATACGCAGTATTTT
TRBV7-2	.	TRBD2	TRBJ2-2	CASSISGITGELFF	TGTGCCAGCAGCATTAGCGGGATCACCGGGGAGCTGTTTTTT
TRBV12-3/TRBV12-4	.	TRBD2	TRBJ2-5	CASSRRPGLAGLETQYF	TGTGCCAGCAGCCGTCGCCCGGGACTAGCGGGTTTAGAGACCCAGTACTTC
TRBV6-2/TRBV6-3	.	.	TRBJ2-5	CASSPWAEQETQYF	TGTGCCAGCAGTCCCTGGGCAGAGCAAGAGACCCAGTACTTC
TRBV20-1	once	.	TRBJ2-5	CSAANSGKGTQYF	TGCAGTGCGGCCAACTCGGGCAAAGGGACCCAGTACTTC
TRBV5-1	few	.	TRBJ2-7	CASSLVSGDNYEQYF	TGCGCCAGCAGCTTGGTCTCAGGGGATAACTACGAGCAGTACTTC
TRBV24-1	many	.	TRBJ2-2	CATSDSTGNTGELFF	TGTGCCACCAGTGATTCGACAGGGAACACCGGGGAGCTGTTTTTT
TRBV6-2/TRBV6-3	.	.	TRBJ2-7	CASAAGPTYEQYF	TGTGCCAGCGCCGCCGGGCCAACCTACGAGCAGTACTTC